These 20 T cell receptor beta chains came from one sample sequenced in a study of T-cell reconstitution after alpha-beta-depleted transplantation in children. During its preparation, the TCRbeta library received unique molecular identifiers. Via MiXCR, TCRdb re-called the PCR reads, giving one row per CDR3 protein. The data show around 100,000 distinct CDR3 sequences, 10% seen once. The input for sequencing was PBMCs, taken before TCRalphabeta/CD19-depleted stem cell transplant. The receptors were gathered from a boy aged 2-9 years with acute lymphoblastic leukemia, due to receive a stem cell transplant.

This clonotype was counted a few times. The J gene is TRBJ2-7, the V gene TRBV3-1; 8 bases are a match to TRBD2. Looked up from germline, CDR1 is LGHDT and CDR2 is YNNKEL (reference sequence). The CDR3 sequence is 17 residues long. V lost 4 bases and J lost 1; bases outside the gene matches: 12. The CDR3 region is CASSPYGRIAGSYEQYF. The CDR3 nucleotides are TGTGCCAGCAGCCCCTATGGTAGGATAGCGGGGTCCTACGAGCAGTACTTC.

A few counts support this clonotype. This sequence joins TRBV7-8 and TRBJ2-7; D is ambiguous. Germline V CDR1 and CDR2: SGHVS, FQNEAQ. The V and J ends lost 1 base and 0 bases respectively, with 13 bases between them. This CDR3 has 16 amino acids. DNA of the CDR3: TGTGCCAGCAGCTTAGTGGTTTCACCAAGCTCCTACGAGCAGTACTTC. Its translation is CASSLVVSPSSYEQYF.

This clonotype was seen at least ten times. The chain's CDR3 is CASSPGTGGKGFQETQYF. In nucleotides, the CDR3 is TGCGCCAGCAGCCCCGGGACAGGGGGTAAGGGCTTCCAAGAGACCCAGTACTTC. The rearrangement joins TRBV5-1 to TRBJ2-5; 11 nucleotides agree with TRBD1. V lost 4 bases and J lost 1; bases outside the gene matches: 12. This CDR3 has 18 amino acids. Germline V gene lookup returns CDR1 SGHRS and CDR2 YFSETQ.

This clonotype has a handful of counts. This chain joins TRBV7-2 and TRBJ2-5; perhaps TRBD2 as D (5 bases). The CDR3 has 15 amino acids. Per germline, CDR1 SGHTA and CDR2 FQGNSA. V was shortened by 5 bases and J by 9 bases, with 22 bases between the two germline ends. The CDR3 protein is CASSPLRRLQRAQYF. CDR3 DNA: TGTGCCAGCAGCCCTCTTCGGCGGCTCCAGAGGGCCCAGTACTTC.

J is TRBJ2-5 and V is TRBV5-1; no reliable D call. Germline V lookup: CDR1 SGHRS, CDR2 YFSETQ. V lost 1 base, J lost 5 bases, and 6 bases lay in between. The CDR3 has 12 amino acids. The CDR3 DNA reads TGCGCCAGCAGCTTGACACTCGAGACCCAGTACTTC. Protein sequence: CASSLTLETQYF.

In its sample, this clonotype was seen a few times. A much larger clone differs from this one at a single base, so this may be a read error. V is TRBV7-2 and J is TRBJ2-1; no reliable D call. CDR1 SGHTA and CDR2 FQGNSA come from the germline V gene. The CDR3 has 11 residues. The germline V and J ends were trimmed by 5 bases and 4 bases, with 3 bases remaining between them. CDR3 loop: CASSVYNEQFF. Written as DNA, the CDR3 is TGTGCCAGCAGCGTTTACAATGAGCAGTTCTTC.

Only a few counts were recorded for this clonotype. V gene TRBV12-3 or TRBV12-4 combines with J gene TRBJ2-7; D may be TRBD1 or TRBD2 (5 bases each). V was cut by 9 bases and J by 0 bases, with 12 bases left in between. The CDR3 length is 13 residues. The CDR3 region has the DNA TGTGCCAGGAAGTGGGACCGCTCCTACGAGCAGTACTTC. This sequence encodes CARKWDRSYEQYF.

This clonotype was counted at least ten times. The V and J genes are TRBV20-1 and TRBJ2-2, with 11 bases aligning to TRBD2. CDR3 length equals 17 residues. Germline V gives CDR1 DFQATT, CDR2 SNEGSKA (reference sequence). V was pared by 0 bases and J by 1 base, with 4 bases of the junction left unmatched. The CDR3 DNA sequence: TGCAGTGCTAGAGACGTCGGGACTAGCGGGAACACCGGGGAGCTGTTTTTT. Translation: CSARDVGTSGNTGELFF.

This clonotype was seen only a few times. The rearrangement joins TRBV5-1 to TRBJ1-2; D unresolved. Germline CDR1 reads SGHRS; CDR2 reads YFSETQ. This CDR3 has 13 amino acids. Trimming removed 4 bases at V and 2 bases at J, with 9 bases between. CDR3 amino acids: CASSVDGNYGYTF. For the CDR3, the DNA is TGCGCCAGCAGCGTGGACGGAAACTATGGCTACACCTTC.

The chain has TRBV28 and TRBJ1-1, with D perhaps matching TRBD1 (5 bases). Trimming left V 1 base short and J 1 base short, with 22 bases between. Germline V gene sequence: CDR1 MDHEN, CDR2 SYDVKM. This CDR3 has 19 amino acids. The CDR3 loop reads CASSLSFGISGRSNTEAFF. The CDR3, as DNA: TGTGCCAGCAGTTTATCGTTCGGGATTTCGGGGCGGTCGAACACTGAAGCTTTCTTT.

The V gene is TRBV2, the J gene TRBJ2-7; D is uncertain. The CDR3 covers 12 residues. V was shortened by 7 bases and J by 1 base, with 8 bases between the two germline ends. Germline V gene data show CDR1 as SNHLY and CDR2 as FYNNEI. This CDR3 reads CASKVVSYEQYF. CDR3 DNA sequence: TGTGCCAGCAAGGTGGTATCCTACGAGCAGTACTTC.

Ten or more counts support this clonotype. The chain recombines TRBV5-6 with TRBJ2-7; maybe TRBD2 (6 bases). Trimming removed 0 bases at V and 2 bases at J, with 12 bases between. Germline values: CDR1 SGHDT, CDR2 YYEEEE. This CDR3 has 15 residues. CDR3 coding DNA: TGTGCCAGCAGCTTGGGGACTACCTACACCTACGAGCAGTACTTC. This codes for CASSLGTTYTYEQYF.

This clonotype was detected only a few times. The chain recombines TRBV29-1 with TRBJ2-7, with 9 bases lining up with TRBD1. CDR1 and CDR2 from the germline V gene are SQVTM and ANQGSEA. V lost 0 bases, J lost 5 bases, and 14 bases stayed unmatched. This CDR3 is 17 amino acids long. The CDR3 spells CSVEDWRTGAGRNEQYF. The CDR3 nucleotides are TGCAGCGTTGAAGATTGGAGGACAGGGGCGGGAAGGAACGAGCAGTACTTC.

The rearrangement uses TRBV7-8 and TRBJ2-1; no reliable D call. Trimming cost V 1 base and J 0 bases, with 10 bases left between them. The CDR3 extends over 16 amino acids. Germline V gene data show CDR1 as SGHVS and CDR2 as FQNEAQ. The CDR3 DNA is TGTGCCAGCAGCTTAGGGGCAGGCAGCTCCTACAATGAGCAGTTCTTC. This encodes CASSLGAGSSYNEQFF.

This clonotype occurred many times. The V call is TRBV6-5, the J call TRBJ2-1; D is possibly TRBD2 (6 bases). The CDR3 totals 15 residues. The V gene's germline CDR1 is MNHEY and CDR2 SVGAGI. The ends were cut back, 5 bases at V and 11 bases at J, with 22 bases in the middle. In DNA form, the CDR3 reads TGTGCCAGCAGTCCTAGTCAGAGGGCCCGGGGGAAGCAGTTCTTC. Protein sequence: CASSPSQRARGKQFF.

CDR3 in amino acids: CASSSPRQGGNQPQHF. In DNA form, the CDR3 reads TGTGCCAGCAGCTCACCTAGACAGGGCGGCAATCAGCCCCAGCATTTT. The chain employs TRBV5-8 and TRBJ1-5, with TRBD1 matching 7 bases. CDR1 is SGHTS and CDR2 is YDEGEE in the germline V gene. The CDR3 is 16 amino acids. The J segment lost 2 bases and the V segment lost 3 bases, leaving 8 bases of the junction unmatched.

This clonotype was seen only a few times. The rearrangement links TRBV10-2 to TRBJ2-5; 12 bases match TRBD2. Germline V lookup: CDR1 WSHSY, CDR2 SAAADI. The CDR3 totals 16 residues. V shed 3 bases, J shed 3 bases, and the junction held 5 bases outside the gene matches. Here the CDR3 reads CASSEWLAGGEETQYF. The CDR3 DNA reads as TGCGCCAGCAGTGAATGGCTAGCGGGAGGGGAAGAGACCCAGTACTTC.

The sample holds many counts of this clonotype. CDR3 sequence (DNA): TGTGCCAGTAGTATAGCGCGGGAAGGTCCCGGGGAGCTGTTTTTT. This translates into CASSIAREGPGELFF. V usage is TRBV19 and J usage is TRBJ2-2; a weak D match, TRBD2 (6 bases). The CDR3 covers 15 residues. V was cut by 1 base and J by 6 bases, with 12 bases left in between. CDR1 and CDR2 (germline): LNHDA, SQIVND (reference sequence).

The chain couples TRBV5-1 to TRBJ2-7; D gene uncertain. This CDR3 comprises 13 residues. Germline V gene data show CDR1 as SGHRS and CDR2 as YFSETQ. V was pared by 3 bases and J by 9 bases, with 16 bases between. The CDR3 DNA reads as TGCGCCAGCAGCTACCAACTCGAAGCTGTGCAGTACTTC. This encodes CASSYQLEAVQYF.

This clonotype was detected only a few times. The chain carries TRBV20-1 and TRBJ2-5; the match to TRBD2 covers 8 bases. V shed 6 bases and J 5 bases; nucleotides not matched to a gene: 8. CDR1 and CDR2 from the germline V gene are DFQATT and SNEGSKA (reference sequence). The CDR3 length is 13 residues. The CDR3 bases are TGCAGTGCACCTAAACCGGGAGGGGAGACCCAGTACTTC. Its protein product is CSAPKPGGETQYF.